A selection of T cell receptor beta chains follows, all from one sample in a study of blood T cell repertoires in COVID-19. Sequencing was performed with immunoSEQ multiplex PCR; in TCRdb, only in-frame clones are kept and a portion is missing. This sample has around 150,000 clones, with roughly 84% found just once. Sequencing was performed on peripheral blood. The origin of the receptors is a woman aged 55-70 years with COVID-19, enrolled during active disease. The CDR3 runs from the conserved cysteine through the conserved F or W. The order of the fields is J gene, D gene, V gene, clone size, CDR3 protein, CDR3 DNA. A D gene is named only where the DNA matches it firmly. Where a row states a size, it is once, few, many or the class of an expanded clone; other rows omit it.

>TRBJ2-2|.|TRBV29-1|.
CSVQVNTGELFF
TGCAGCGTACAGGTGAACACCGGGGAGCTGTTTTTT
>TRBJ2-6|TRBD2|TRBV5-1|.
CASTVAGSSGANVLTF
TGCGCCAGCACTGTAGCGGGGAGCTCTGGGGCCAACGTCCTGACTTTC
>TRBJ1-5|.|TRBV28|.
CASSPSTQGPYPQHF
TGTGCCAGCAGTCCCTCCACACAGGGACCGTACCCCCAGCATTTT
>TRBJ1-1|TRBD1|TRBV27|.
CASSLQGVTEAFF
TGTGCCAGCAGTTTACAGGGGGTTACTGAAGCTTTCTTT
>TRBJ2-1|.|TRBV7-9|.
CASSLQGYNEQFF
TGTGCCAGCAGCTTACAGGGATACAATGAGCAGTTCTTC
>TRBJ1-1|TRBD1|TRBV7-9|.
CASSWGQTGAFF
TGTGCCAGCAGCTGGGGACAGACGGGGGCTTTCTTT
>TRBJ1-5|.|TRBV15|.
CATSREPTGEDQPQHF
TGTGCCACCAGCAGAGAGCCAACCGGAGAAGATCAGCCCCAGCATTTT
>TRBJ1-1|.|TRBV15|.
CATSTPPGTEAFF
TGTGCCACCAGCACCCCCCCAGGGACAGAAGCTTTCTTT
>TRBJ1-3|.|TRBV30|.
CAWTPSRNTIYF
TGTGCCTGGACCCCGAGCCGAAACACCATATATTTT
>TRBJ1-1|.|TRBV11-2|.
CASSFPGNTEAFF
TGTGCCAGCAGCTTCCCGGGGAACACTGAAGCTTTCTTT
>TRBJ2-1|TRBD1|TRBV5-1|once
CASRAGQGGSEQFF
TGCGCCAGCAGGGCAGGACAGGGTGGAAGTGAGCAGTTCTTC
>TRBJ1-6|TRBD1|TRBV5-1|.
CASSFSGGDSPLHF
TGCGCCAGCAGCTTTTCAGGGGGTGATTCACCCCTCCACTTT
>TRBJ1-6|TRBD1|TRBV11-3|.
CASSSGTGGSPLHF
TGTGCCAGCAGCTCCGGGACAGGGGGTTCACCCCTCCACTTT
>TRBJ1-2|.|TRBV6-2/TRBV6-3|.
CASSYSRYGYTF
TGTGCCAGCAGTTACTCGAGGTATGGCTACACCTTC
>TRBJ1-2|.|TRBV18|.
CASSSQGNYGYTF
TGTGCCAGCTCATCTCAGGGGAACTATGGCTACACCTTC
>TRBJ2-2|TRBD1|TRBV11-2|.
CASRRDRNTGELFF
TGTGCCAGCAGACGGGACAGAAACACCGGGGAGCTGTTTTTT
>TRBJ2-4|TRBD1|TRBV5-1|.
CASSQTGSKNIQYF
TGCGCCAGCAGCCAGACAGGGTCCAAAAACATTCAGTACTTC
>TRBJ1-5|TRBD1|TRBV24-1|.
CATAVGTANQPQHF
TGTGCCACCGCCGTTGGGACAGCTAATCAGCCCCAGCATTTT
>TRBJ1-1|TRBD1|TRBV29-1|.
CSVRGQGLGPVEAFF
TGCAGCGTGAGGGGGCAGGGGTTGGGGCCAGTTGAAGCTTTCTTT